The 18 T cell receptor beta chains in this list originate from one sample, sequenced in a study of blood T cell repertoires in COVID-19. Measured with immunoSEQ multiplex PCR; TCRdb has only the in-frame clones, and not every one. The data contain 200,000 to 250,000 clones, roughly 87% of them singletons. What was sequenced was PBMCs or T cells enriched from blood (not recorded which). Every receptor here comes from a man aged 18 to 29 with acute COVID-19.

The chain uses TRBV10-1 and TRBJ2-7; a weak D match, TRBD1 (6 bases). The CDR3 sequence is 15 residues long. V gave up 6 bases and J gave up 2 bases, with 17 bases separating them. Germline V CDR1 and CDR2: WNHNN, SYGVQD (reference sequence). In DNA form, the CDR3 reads TGCGCCAGCAGCCGAGGGACATCTATTCCCTACGAGCAGTACTTC. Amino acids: CASSRGTSIPYEQYF.

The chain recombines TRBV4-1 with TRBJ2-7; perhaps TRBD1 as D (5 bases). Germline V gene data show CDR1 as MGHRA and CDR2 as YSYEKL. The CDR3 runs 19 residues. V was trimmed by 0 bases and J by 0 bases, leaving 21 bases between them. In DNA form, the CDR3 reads TGCGCCAGCAGCCAAGACGGCCAGGGCGGTCCCCCCAGCTCCTACGAGCAGTACTTC. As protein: CASSQDGQGGPPSSYEQYF.

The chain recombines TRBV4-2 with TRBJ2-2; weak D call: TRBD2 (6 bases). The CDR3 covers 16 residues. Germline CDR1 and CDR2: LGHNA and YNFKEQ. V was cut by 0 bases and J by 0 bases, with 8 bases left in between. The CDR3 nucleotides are TGTGCCAGCAGCCAAGAGGTAGCGGCGAACACCGGGGAGCTGTTTTTT. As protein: CASSQEVAANTGELFF.

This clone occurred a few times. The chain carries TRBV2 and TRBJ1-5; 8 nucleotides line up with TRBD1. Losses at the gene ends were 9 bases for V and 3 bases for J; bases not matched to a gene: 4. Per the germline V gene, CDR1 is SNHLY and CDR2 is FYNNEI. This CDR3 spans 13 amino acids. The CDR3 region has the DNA TGTGCCAGTGACAGGGGTAACAATCAGCCCCAGCATTTT. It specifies CASDRGNNQPQHF. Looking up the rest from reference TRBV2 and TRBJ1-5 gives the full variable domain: EPEVTQTPSHQVTQMGQEVILRCVPISNHLYFYWYRQILGQKVEFLVSFYNNEISEKSEIFDDQFSVERPDGSNFTLKIRSTKLEDSAMYFCASDRGNNQPQHFGDGTRLSIL.

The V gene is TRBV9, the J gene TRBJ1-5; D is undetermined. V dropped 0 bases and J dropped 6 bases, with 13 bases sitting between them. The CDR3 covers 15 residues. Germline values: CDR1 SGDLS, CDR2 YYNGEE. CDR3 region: CASSVGGGLSQPQHF. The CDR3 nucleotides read TGTGCCAGCAGCGTAGGAGGCGGGTTGAGTCAGCCCCAGCATTTT. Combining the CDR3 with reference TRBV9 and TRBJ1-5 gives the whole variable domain DSGVTQTPKHLITATGQRVTLRCSPRSGDLSVYWYQQSLDQGLQFLIQYYNGEERAKGNILERFSAQQFPDLHSELNLSSLELGDSALYFCASSVGGGLSQPQHFGDGTRLSIL.

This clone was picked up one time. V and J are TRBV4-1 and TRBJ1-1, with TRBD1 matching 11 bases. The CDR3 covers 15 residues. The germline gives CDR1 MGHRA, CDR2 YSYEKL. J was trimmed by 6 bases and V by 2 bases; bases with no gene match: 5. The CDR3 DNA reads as TGCGCCAGCAGCCAAACCGGGACAGGGGGACCTGAAGCTTTCTTT. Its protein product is CASSQTGTGGPEAFF.

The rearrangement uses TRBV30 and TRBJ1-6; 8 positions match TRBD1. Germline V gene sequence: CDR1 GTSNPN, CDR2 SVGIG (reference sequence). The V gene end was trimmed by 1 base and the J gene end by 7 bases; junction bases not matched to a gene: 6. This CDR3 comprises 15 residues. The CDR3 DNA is TGTGCCTGGAGTGGACAGGGGTTCGGAAATTCACCCCTCCACTTT. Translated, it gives CAWSGQGFGNSPLHF.

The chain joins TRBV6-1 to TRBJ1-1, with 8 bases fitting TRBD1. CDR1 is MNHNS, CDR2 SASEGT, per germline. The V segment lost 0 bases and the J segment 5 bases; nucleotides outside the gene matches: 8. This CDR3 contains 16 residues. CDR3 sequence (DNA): TGTGCCAGCAGTGAAGCGTCTGACAGGGGCGAGACTGAAGCTTTCTTT. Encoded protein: CASSEASDRGETEAFF.

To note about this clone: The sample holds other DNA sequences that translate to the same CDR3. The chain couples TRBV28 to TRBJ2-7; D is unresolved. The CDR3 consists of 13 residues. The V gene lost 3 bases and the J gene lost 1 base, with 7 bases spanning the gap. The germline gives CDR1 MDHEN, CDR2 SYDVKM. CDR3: CASSLGQSYEQYF. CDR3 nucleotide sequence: TGTGCCAGCAGTTTGGGCCAATCCTACGAGCAGTACTTC.

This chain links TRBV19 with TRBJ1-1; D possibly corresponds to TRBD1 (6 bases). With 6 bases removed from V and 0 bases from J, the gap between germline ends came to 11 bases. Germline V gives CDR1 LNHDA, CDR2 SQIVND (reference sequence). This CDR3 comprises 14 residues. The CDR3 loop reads CASSSDRLNTEAFF. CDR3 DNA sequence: TGTGCCAGTAGCAGTGACAGGTTGAACACTGAAGCTTTCTTT.

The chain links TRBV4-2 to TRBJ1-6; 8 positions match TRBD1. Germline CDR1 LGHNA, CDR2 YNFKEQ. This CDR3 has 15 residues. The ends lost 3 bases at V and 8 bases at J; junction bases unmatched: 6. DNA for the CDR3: TGTGCCAGCAGCCATATTCAGGGGGCTGATTCACCCCTCCACTTT. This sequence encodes CASSHIQGADSPLHF.

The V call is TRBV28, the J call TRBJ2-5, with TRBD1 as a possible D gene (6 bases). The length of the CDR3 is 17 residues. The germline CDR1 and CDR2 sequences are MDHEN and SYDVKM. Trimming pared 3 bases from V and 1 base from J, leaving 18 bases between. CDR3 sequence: CASSFRSWTQGQETQYF. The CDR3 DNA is TGTGCCAGCAGTTTTCGCTCTTGGACACAGGGCCAAGAGACCCAGTACTTC.

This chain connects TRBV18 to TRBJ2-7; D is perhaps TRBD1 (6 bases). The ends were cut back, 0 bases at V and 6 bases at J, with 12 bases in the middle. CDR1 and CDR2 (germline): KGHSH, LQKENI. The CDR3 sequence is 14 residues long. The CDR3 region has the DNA TGTGCCAGCTCACCACCGTATCAGGGGAGCGAGCAGTACTTC. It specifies CASSPPYQGSEQYF.

CDR3 bases: TGTGCCAGCGGTTCGGGAGGACACACCGGGGAGCTGTTTTTT. Protein sequence: CASGSGGHTGELFF. V usage is TRBV19 and J usage is TRBJ2-2; 7 positions agree with TRBD2. Germline V gene lookup returns CDR1 LNHDA and CDR2 SQIVND (reference sequence). The ends lost 9 bases at V and 3 bases at J; junction bases unmatched: 7. CDR3 size: 14 residues.

Here the CDR3 reads CASSPISSGRDWNEQFF. DNA for the CDR3: TGTGCCAGCAGCCCGATCTCGAGCGGGAGGGATTGGAATGAGCAGTTCTTC. The chain links TRBV7-9 to TRBJ2-1; TRBD2 matches at 10 bases. CDR3 length: 17 residues. The trim removed 5 bases at V and 7 bases at J, leaving 14 bases unmatched. From germline, CDR1 is SEHNR and CDR2 FQNEAQ (reference sequence).

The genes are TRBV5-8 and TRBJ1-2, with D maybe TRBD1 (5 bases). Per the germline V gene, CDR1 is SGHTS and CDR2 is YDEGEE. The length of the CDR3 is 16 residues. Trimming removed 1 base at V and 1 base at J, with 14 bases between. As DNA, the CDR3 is TGTGCCAGCAGCTTGCCCTACGGACACAATAACTATGGCTACACCTTC. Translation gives CASSLPYGHNNYGYTF.

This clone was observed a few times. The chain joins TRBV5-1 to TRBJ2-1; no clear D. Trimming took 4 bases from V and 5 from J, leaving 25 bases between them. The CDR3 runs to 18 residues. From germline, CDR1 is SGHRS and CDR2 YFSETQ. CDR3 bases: TGCGCCAGCAGCGTCGTTCCACCATCTCCGACCAGGCACAATGAGCAGTTCTTC. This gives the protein CASSVVPPSPTRHNEQFF.

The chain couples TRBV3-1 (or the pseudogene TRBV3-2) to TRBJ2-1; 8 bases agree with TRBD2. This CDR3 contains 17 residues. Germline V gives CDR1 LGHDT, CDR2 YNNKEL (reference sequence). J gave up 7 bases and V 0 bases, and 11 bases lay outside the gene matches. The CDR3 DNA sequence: TGTGCCAGCAGCCAAGATCTAGGTCTAGCGGGCAAGAATGAGCAGTTCTTC. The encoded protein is CASSQDLGLAGKNEQFF.